These 18 T cell receptor beta chains share one sample of origin, sequenced in a study of identical twins (dated by TCRdb to the mid-2010s). Library method: 5' RACE. For sequencing, an Illumina HiSeq 2000 was employed. TCRdb reprocessed the public reads (quality trimming at Q25 with fastp, clone calling with MiXCR) and kept in-frame beta chains. Each CDR3 protein appears once, grouped with its most common genes and DNA. For this sample there are hundreds of thousands of distinct CDR3 sequences; 8.5% to 9.5% appear just once. Jointly, the top ten make up approximately 0.94% of the sample. These same data were also listed under a study on yellow fever vaccine responses in identical twins.

Material for sequencing was PBMCs. The receptor set was obtained from a woman aged 18 to 35 in good health.

The chain uses TRBV10-3 and TRBJ1-1; D is undetermined. This CDR3 is 12 amino acids long. The V end was cut by 3 bases, the J end by 0 bases, with 2 bases between. Germline lookup yields CDR1 ENHRY and CDR2 SYGVKD. The CDR3 loop reads CAISEMNTEAFF. DNA for the CDR3: TGTGCCATCAGTGAAATGAACACTGAAGCTTTCTTT.

The chain links TRBV24-1 to TRBJ2-5, with 7 bases aligning to TRBD2. J was trimmed by 1 base and V by 7 bases; bases with no gene match: 5. Germline CDR1 reads KGHDR; CDR2 reads SFDVKD. The CDR3 spans 14 residues. CDR3: CATSAGGTQETQYF. Written as DNA, the CDR3 is TGTGCCACCAGCGCCGGGGGGACCCAAGAGACCCAGTACTTC.

The CDR3 DNA follows: TGTGCCAGCAGCCTTAGACTCATTGGGACTAAGTACAATGAGCAGTTCTTC. It codes for CASSLRLIGTKYNEQFF. V and J are TRBV7-9 and TRBJ2-1, with 7 bases lining up with TRBD2. Germline assignment: CDR1 SEHNR and CDR2 FQNEAQ (reference sequence). There are 17 residues in the CDR3. V lost 5 bases and J lost 4; bases outside the gene matches: 14. The full variable domain, in which reference TRBV7-9 and TRBJ2-1 provide the parts outside the CDR3, is DTGVSQNPRHKITKRGQNVTFRCDPISEHNRLYWYRQTLGQGPEFLTYFQNEAQLEKSRLLSDRFSAERPKGSFSTLEIQRTEQGDSAMYLCASSLRLIGTKYNEQFFGPGTRLTVL.

The rearrangement joins TRBV28 to TRBJ2-7, with 8 bases aligning to TRBD2. V gave up 6 bases and J gave up 2 bases; unmatched junction bases: 3. Germline V lookup: CDR1 MDHEN, CDR2 SYDVKM. The CDR3 is 13 amino acids. CDR3 in DNA: TGTGCCAGCAGCGGGAGGGGGGCCTACGAGCAGTACTTC. Protein product: CASSGRGAYEQYF.

V gene TRBV20-1 combines with J gene TRBJ2-4; 11 nucleotides agree with TRBD2. The CDR3 has 16 amino acids. The germline CDR1 and CDR2 sequences are DFQATT and SNEGSKA (reference sequence). J gave up 1 base and V 3 bases, and 5 bases lay outside the gene matches. For the CDR3, the DNA is TGCAGTGCTAGGGTAGCGGGAGGGGTTGCCAAAAACATTCAGTACTTC. It codes for CSARVAGGVAKNIQYF.

There are a few counts of this clonotype. CDR3 residues: CASSGRVDEKLFF. CDR3 nucleotides: TGTGCCAGCAGCGGACGGGTGGATGAAAAACTGTTTTTT. The chain is built from TRBV12-3 or TRBV12-4 and TRBJ1-4, with D hard to call. The CDR3 contains 13 residues. Trimming took off 6 bases at V and 6 bases at J, with 11 bases between the two ends.

This clonotype was counted many times. This chain uses TRBV12-3 or TRBV12-4 with TRBJ2-1, with D unclear. CDR3 length: 12 residues. With 6 bases removed from V and 7 bases from J, the gap between germline ends came to 10 bases. The CDR3 protein is CASSLPGNEQFF. The CDR3, as DNA: TGTGCCAGCAGCCTACCCGGGAATGAGCAGTTCTTC.

This clonotype was detected ten times or more. The chain recombines TRBV3-1 with TRBJ2-3, with 7 bases aligning to TRBD1. CDR3 length equals 15 residues. CDR1 and CDR2 (germline): LGHDT, YNNKEL (reference sequence). V trimming: 1 base; J trimming: 2 bases; junction bases outside the gene matches: 3. The CDR3, as DNA: TGTGCCAGCAGCCAAGGACAGGGACACACAGATACGCAGTATTTT. Translating it yields CASSQGQGHTDTQYF.

This chain connects TRBV7-2 to TRBJ2-5, with 12 bases identical to TRBD2. Germline CDR1 and CDR2: SGHTA and FQGNSA. V trimming: 5 bases; J trimming: 5 bases; junction bases outside the gene matches: 9. This CDR3 contains 16 residues. DNA for the CDR3: TGTGCCAGCAGCACTCTAGCGGGAGGGCAGAGGGAGACCCAGTACTTC. This gives the protein CASSTLAGGQRETQYF.

This clonotype was picked up a small number of times. The chain links TRBV10-3 to TRBJ2-7, with D possibly being TRBD2 (5 bases). CDR1 and CDR2 from the germline V gene are ENHRY and SYGVKD. Trimming took 6 bases from V and 0 from J, leaving 9 bases between them. CDR3 length: 13 residues. CDR3 sequence: CAISTTSSYEQYF. DNA of the CDR3: TGTGCCATCAGCACAACTAGCTCCTACGAGCAGTACTTC.

This clonotype has a count of ten or more. The chain combines TRBV15 with TRBJ2-2; 8 bases are a match to TRBD2. The J segment lost 6 bases and the V segment lost 9 bases, leaving 9 bases of the junction unmatched. This CDR3 comprises 14 residues. CDR1 and CDR2 from the germline V gene are LNHNV and YYDKDF (reference sequence). DNA for the CDR3: TGTGCCACAAGAGCGGGGGCGGAGTCCGGGGAGCTGTTTTTT. Protein: CATRAGAESGELFF.

This clonotype appeared many times. The chain carries TRBV7-9 and TRBJ2-5, with TRBD2 as a possible D gene (6 bases). The CDR3 sequence is 14 residues long. Germline assignment: CDR1 SEHNR and CDR2 FQNEAQ (reference sequence). The ends were cut back, 5 bases at V and 5 bases at J, with 15 bases in the middle. The DNA for the CDR3 is TGTGCCAGCAGCGCGACGGGGCTAGCGGAGACCCAGTACTTC. Protein: CASSATGLAETQYF.

This clonotype was counted at least ten times. This CDR3 reads CASRLRDDEQFF. CDR3 in DNA: TGTGCCAGCAGGCTACGGGACGATGAGCAGTTCTTC. The rearrangement joins TRBV6-2 or TRBV6-3 to TRBJ2-1, with D possibly called TRBD1 or TRBD2 (5 bases each). The CDR3 length is 12 residues. V lost 6 bases, J lost 8 bases, and 11 bases lay in between. Germline values: CDR1 MNHEY, CDR2 SVGEGT.

This clonotype occurred a few times. The chain carries TRBV28 and TRBJ2-2, with 9 bases identical to TRBD1. V was pared by 6 bases and J by 8 bases, with 10 bases of the junction left unmatched. Germline CDR1 MDHEN, CDR2 SYDVKM. CDR3 length: 15 amino acids. CDR3 residues: CASSPSGTGLGELFF. The CDR3 DNA reads TGTGCCAGCAGCCCATCCGGGACAGGGTTAGGGGAGCTGTTTTTT.

This clonotype was found many times. The chain combines TRBV5-1 with TRBJ2-1; D is unresolved. In germline, CDR1 is SGHRS, CDR2 YFSETQ. The germline V and J ends were trimmed by 1 base and 3 bases, with 8 bases remaining between them. CDR3 length: 14 residues. CDR3 in amino acids: CASSLQAFYNEQFF. The CDR3 DNA follows: TGCGCCAGCAGCTTGCAGGCGTTCTACAATGAGCAGTTCTTC.

The chain employs TRBV9 and TRBJ2-5; 7 positions match TRBD2. CDR3 length: 15 residues. Trimming at V came to 0 bases and at J to 5 bases, leaving 7 bases not matched to a gene. CDR1 is SGDLS, CDR2 YYNGEE, per germline. As DNA, the CDR3 is TGTGCCAGCAGCGTAGGCGCCAAGGGAGGGGAGACCCAGTACTTC. It is translated as CASSVGAKGGETQYF.

This clonotype was seen only a few times. The chain carries TRBV20-1 and TRBJ1-1; no firm D call. With 5 bases removed from V and 0 bases from J, the gap between germline ends came to 10 bases. This CDR3 comprises 13 residues. Germline values: CDR1 DFQATT, CDR2 SNEGSKA (reference sequence). In nucleotides, the CDR3 is TGCAGTGCTTATAAAACGATGAACACTGAAGCTTTCTTT. Amino acids: CSAYKTMNTEAFF.

This clonotype was seen only a few times. This chain links TRBV6-5 with TRBJ2-5, with D possibly being TRBD2 (6 bases). V lost 0 bases, J lost 5 bases, and 16 bases lay in between. Germline V lookup: CDR1 MNHEY, CDR2 SVGAGI. This CDR3 has 16 amino acids. CDR3 sequence reads: CASSYSWRGIGETQYF. The CDR3 DNA sequence: TGTGCCAGCAGTTACTCGTGGAGGGGTATCGGCGAGACCCAGTACTTC.